This T cell receptor beta chain is from a study of T cells expressing NK-cell markers. TCRdb re-analyzed the 5' RACE reads; it lists each CDR3 protein once, without DNA. This specimen shows around 280,000 distinct CDR3 sequences; the ten leading clones hold under 0.5%. The study, taken as a whole, reports: Of the CD8+ T cell pool in over 5 donors, roughly 1.0-8% was accounted for by dominant NKG2C+ clonotypes.

A word on this clonotype: The antigen is undetermined.

The CDR3 covers 17 residues. Per the germline V gene, CDR1 is LNHNV and CDR2 is YYDKDF (reference sequence). The sequencing sample was made of blood T cells: a sorted CD56 or NKG2C T cell subset, CD4+ or CD8+ T cells, or bulk PBMC T cells (not recorded which). This TCR came from a man aged 18 to 30 in good health. This chain links TRBV15 with TRBJ2-3; TCRdb's D call, TRBD1, is unchecked because there is no DNA. CDR3 residues: CATSRANRGGGTDTQYF.